A single sample gave rise to the 3 T cell receptor beta chains below, sequenced in a study of OX40 agonist ivuxolimab in advanced cancers. Sequencing was performed with immunoSEQ multiplex PCR; in TCRdb, only in-frame clones are kept and a portion is missing. The sample includes roughly 100,000 clones, approximately 93% of them seen just once. The sample in question was CD4+ or CD8+ T cells sorted from blood, obtained in a trial of the OX40 agonist ivuxolimab. The source is an adult with an advanced solid tumor such as melanoma, head and neck, liver or kidney cancer.

V gene TRBV6-6 combines with J gene TRBJ1-5; D gene unclear. Germline assignment: CDR1 MNHNY and CDR2 SVGAGI (reference sequence). V was clipped by 5 bases and J by 7 bases, with 18 bases between them. CDR3 size: 15 residues. This CDR3 is CASSQDGGKGQPQHF. The DNA of the CDR3 is TGTGCCAGCAGTCAGGACGGAGGGAAAGGGCAGCCCCAGCATTTT.

The chain carries TRBV4-3 and TRBJ2-1, with 14 bases lining up with TRBD2. There are 16 residues in the CDR3. J was trimmed by 15 bases and V by 2 bases; bases with no gene match: 12. CDR1 LGHNA and CDR2 YSLEER come from the germline V gene. In DNA form, the CDR3 reads TGCGCCAGCAGCCAAAACCCCGGGACTAGCGGGAGTAAGCGGTTCTTC. It translates to CASSQNPGTSGSKRFF.

The CDR3 loop reads CASRRTLTGSEGYTF. The CDR3 DNA is TGTGCCAGCAGGAGAACGTTGACAGGATCTGAAGGCTACACCTTC. This chain connects TRBV6-5 to TRBJ1-2, with D perhaps TRBD1 (6 bases). The V end lost 6 bases, the J end lost 8 bases, and 22 bases lay between the germline ends. CDR1 MNHEY and CDR2 SVGAGI come from the germline V gene. This CDR3 has 15 amino acids.